This T cell receptor beta chain is from a study of vaccination and CD4 T cells after COVID-19. V lost 5 bases and J lost 4, with 18 bases in between. CDR1 and CDR2 from the germline V gene are MNHNS and SASEGT. The CDR3 covers 15 residues. This clonotype was counted once. The antigen is unknown. Sequenced with the Oncomine TCR Beta short-read assay was DNA taken from cultured CD4+ T cells. MiXCR was run by TCRdb on the PCR reads, yielding one entry per CDR3 protein. In the table there are 10,000 or so distinct CDR3 sequences, 50% to 70% of which are singletons. Treatment noted: 10-day PBMC culture with coronavirus spike peptide pools or control peptides (ViraFEST assay). Fresh IL-2 medium replaced half the culture medium on days 3 and 7.

The TCR sequence derives from a human donor who had recovered from COVID-19. Sample: CD4+ T cells from blood, cultured in vitro. The chain combines TRBV6-1 with TRBJ2-7; D is possibly TRBD1 (8 bases). CDR3 nucleotides: TGTGCCAGCAGTCTATACGGACAGGGAGGGTACGAGCAGTACTTC. Amino acid sequence: CASSLYGQGGYEQYF.